This T cell receptor beta chain was profiled in a study of blood T cell repertoires in COVID-19. Across the study: Sites across the United States, Italy and Spain contributed samples from acute and convalescent COVID-19.

The CDR3 is 15 residues long. Trimming took off 3 bases at V and 4 bases at J, with 13 bases between the two ends. From germline, CDR1 is DFQATT and CDR2 SNEGSKA (reference sequence). Seattle's cohort entered during active infection and was followed longitudinally. Method: immunoSEQ multiplex PCR; TCRdb's copy keeps in-frame clones and lacks some. Altogether approximately 170,000 clones are present, around 85% being singletons, with the ten largest covering around 8%. The TCR comes from a woman over 75 with COVID-19, enrolled during active disease. The sequenced material came from peripheral blood. The rearrangement links TRBV20-1 to TRBJ1-6, with D tentatively TRBD1 (6 bases). DNA for the CDR3: TGCAGTGCTAGTAGGGGGTCTTCATATAATTCACCCCTCCACTTT. This sequence encodes CSASRGSSYNSPLHF.